Given below is one TCR beta chain in context. Thyroid surgery took place with no prior treatment in any patient. TCRdb re-processed the PCR reads through MiXCR. This table has 39,000 or so clones, about 45% appearing once. The CDR3 extends over 14 amino acids. V lost 2 bases, J lost 7 bases, and 8 bases stayed unmatched. Germline-derived CDR1 and CDR2 are MNHEY and SVGAGI. The sample belongs to a study of metastatic and nonmetastatic thyroid tumors. At the level of the study: Comparison of repertoires was carried out across blood and tumor or nodule tissue from malignant and benign thyroid patients.

The TCR comes from a male donor with papillary thyroid cancer or a benign thyroid nodule (not recorded which). Some clones in this sample may be carry-over from other donors' samples. This sequence joins TRBV6-5 and TRBJ2-7; 7 bases fit TRBD2. Sequenced material: tumor tissue. CDR3 loop: CASSYVAGELEQYF. The CDR3 DNA reads as TGTGCCAGCAGTTACGTGGCGGGAGAATTGGAGCAGTACTTC.